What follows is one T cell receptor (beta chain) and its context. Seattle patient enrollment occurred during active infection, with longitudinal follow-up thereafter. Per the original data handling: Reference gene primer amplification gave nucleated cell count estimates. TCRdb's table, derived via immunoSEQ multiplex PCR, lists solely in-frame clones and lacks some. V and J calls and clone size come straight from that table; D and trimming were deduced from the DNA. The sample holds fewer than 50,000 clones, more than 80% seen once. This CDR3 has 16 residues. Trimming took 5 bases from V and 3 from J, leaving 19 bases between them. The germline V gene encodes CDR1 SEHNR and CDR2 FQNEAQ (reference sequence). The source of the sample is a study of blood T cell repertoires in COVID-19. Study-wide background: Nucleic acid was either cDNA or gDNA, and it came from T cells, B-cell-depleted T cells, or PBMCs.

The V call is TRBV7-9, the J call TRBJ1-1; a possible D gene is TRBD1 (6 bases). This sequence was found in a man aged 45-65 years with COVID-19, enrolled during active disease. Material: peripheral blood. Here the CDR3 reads CASSLPGARLDTEAFF. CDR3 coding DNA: TGTGCCAGCAGCCTTCCAGGGGCAAGATTGGACACTGAAGCTTTCTTT. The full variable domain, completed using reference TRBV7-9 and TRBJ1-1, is DTGVSQNPRHKITKRGQNVTFRCDPISEHNRLYWYRQTLGQGPEFLTYFQNEAQLEKSRLLSDRFSAERPKGSFSTLEIQRTEQGDSAMYLCASSLPGARLDTEAFFGQGTRLTVV.